These T cell receptor beta chains were read from a single sample in a study of response to subunit inactivated influenza vaccine. MiXCR, run by TCRdb on the RT-PCR reads, gives a single entry per CDR3 protein. Of 550,000 to 650,000 distinct CDR3 sequences in the sample, about 12% were seen once. Sequencing was performed on PBMCs from blood, taken on the day of vaccination. These receptors were collected from a middle-aged man who received an inactivated influenza vaccine. Both conserved end residues are part of each CDR3. The order of the fields is V gene, clone size, J gene, D gene, CDR3 DNA, CDR3 protein. D genes are given only for firm matches. Clone sizes are given selectively: once, few, many, or a class where the clone is expanded.

v_call: TRBV9; clone_size: few; j_call: TRBJ2-3; d_call: TRBD2; cdr3_nt: TGTGCCAGCAGCGTAGGCCCAGCGGGAGGGCCGCAAGATACGCAGTATTTT; cdr3_aa: CASSVGPAGGPQDTQYF
v_call: TRBV10-3; clone_size: .; j_call: TRBJ2-7; d_call: .; cdr3_nt: TGTGCCATCAGTGAGTCGGGGCAGGGGCGTGGTAGCTTC; cdr3_aa: CAISESGQGRGSF
v_call: TRBV12-3/TRBV12-4; clone_size: few; j_call: TRBJ2-3; d_call: .; cdr3_nt: TGTGCCAGCAGTTTACTCACTCTGCTTAGCACAGATACGCAGTATTTT; cdr3_aa: CASSLLTLLSTDTQYF
v_call: TRBV7-9; clone_size: few; j_call: TRBJ2-5; d_call: TRBD1; cdr3_nt: TGTGCCAGCAGCTCCCGGACAGGGGGCATGGAGACCCAGTACTTC; cdr3_aa: CASSSRTGGMETQYF
v_call: TRBV11-2; clone_size: few; j_call: TRBJ2-4; d_call: TRBD2; cdr3_nt: TGTGCCAGCAGGCCGACTAGCGGGAGGGCCAAAAACATTCAGTACTTC; cdr3_aa: CASRPTSGRAKNIQYF
v_call: TRBV5-1; clone_size: many; j_call: TRBJ2-5; d_call: .; cdr3_nt: TGTGCCAGCAGCTTAAGGCGCGAGACCCAGTACTTC; cdr3_aa: CASSLRRETQYF
v_call: TRBV27; clone_size: few; j_call: TRBJ2-5; d_call: .; cdr3_nt: TGTGCCAGCAGTTTAGCGGATTCAAGAGGGACCCAGTACTTC; cdr3_aa: CASSLADSRGTQYF
v_call: TRBV29-1; clone_size: many; j_call: TRBJ2-1; d_call: TRBD2; cdr3_nt: TGCAGCGTTGAAGAGACGGGGGGCTCCTACAATGAGCAGTTCTTC; cdr3_aa: CSVEETGGSYNEQFF
v_call: TRBV9; clone_size: few; j_call: TRBJ2-7; d_call: TRBD1; cdr3_nt: TGTGCCAGCAGCGTAGAAGGGACAGACTACGAGCAGTACTTC; cdr3_aa: CASSVEGTDYEQYF
v_call: TRBV11-2; clone_size: many; j_call: TRBJ1-2; d_call: .; cdr3_nt: TGTGCCAGCAGCTTAGATCCGGGGGGCCATGGCTACACCTTC; cdr3_aa: CASSLDPGGHGYTF
v_call: TRBV7-2; clone_size: .; j_call: TRBJ2-1; d_call: TRBD1; cdr3_nt: TGTGCCAGCAGCTTGAGGACAGGGGACTACAATGAGCAGTTCTTC; cdr3_aa: CASSLRTGDYNEQFF
v_call: TRBV20-1; clone_size: few; j_call: TRBJ2-3; d_call: .; cdr3_nt: TGCAGTGCTAGAGAAACTCGGGGGAGCACAGATACGCAGTATTTT; cdr3_aa: CSARETRGSTDTQYF
v_call: TRBV12-3/TRBV12-4; clone_size: few; j_call: TRBJ1-1; d_call: TRBD1; cdr3_nt: TGTGCCAGCAGTCGTTCGGACAGGGTGGAGACTGAAGCTTTCTTT; cdr3_aa: CASSRSDRVETEAFF
v_call: TRBV30; clone_size: .; j_call: TRBJ2-1; d_call: .; cdr3_nt: TGTGCCTGGAGTGGGGGGGAGTTAAATGAGCAGTTCTTC; cdr3_aa: CAWSGGELNEQFF
v_call: TRBV20-1; clone_size: many; j_call: TRBJ2-7; d_call: .; cdr3_nt: TGCAGTGCGCCAAACCCAGGGGGAGGCCGGAGGTACGAGCAGTACTTC; cdr3_aa: CSAPNPGGGRRYEQYF
v_call: TRBV12-3/TRBV12-4; clone_size: .; j_call: TRBJ1-4; d_call: .; cdr3_nt: TGTGCCAGCAGTTTAGCGGGGTTTTCTAATGAAAAACTGTTTTTT; cdr3_aa: CASSLAGFSNEKLFF
v_call: TRBV20-1; clone_size: .; j_call: TRBJ1-2; d_call: .; cdr3_nt: TGCAGTGCTAGAGGTGGGACCGGAGGGGGCTACACCTTC; cdr3_aa: CSARGGTGGGYTF
v_call: TRBV11-2; clone_size: few; j_call: TRBJ2-1; d_call: .; cdr3_nt: TGTGCCAGCAGCTTCCTCAGGGGGGGCAACAATGAGCAGTTCTTC; cdr3_aa: CASSFLRGGNNEQFF
v_call: TRBV4-2; clone_size: few; j_call: TRBJ1-4; d_call: .; cdr3_nt: TGTGCCAGCAGCCAAGAATTCGGGCCTAATGAAAAACTGTTTTTT; cdr3_aa: CASSQEFGPNEKLFF
v_call: TRBV21-1; clone_size: few; j_call: TRBJ2-2; d_call: .; cdr3_nt: TGTGCCAGCAGCAAATGGGAGGGGATTACCGGGACTGCTAACACCGGGGAGCTGTTTTTT; cdr3_aa: CASSKWEGITGTANTGELFF
v_call: TRBV18; clone_size: .; j_call: TRBJ1-1; d_call: .; cdr3_nt: TGTGCCAGCTCACCATCGACAGGGAACACTGAAGCTTTCTTT; cdr3_aa: CASSPSTGNTEAFF
v_call: TRBV7-8; clone_size: .; j_call: TRBJ2-1; d_call: .; cdr3_nt: TGTGCCAGCAGCTTAGAACAGGGAAATGAGCAGTTCTTC; cdr3_aa: CASSLEQGNEQFF